What follows describes a single T cell receptor (beta chain). This specimen belongs to a study of blood T cells in healthy people across ages. In germline, CDR1 is SGHRS, CDR2 YFSETQ. V lost 7 bases, J lost 6 bases, and 10 bases stayed unmatched. The CDR3 has 15 residues. The authors ran a second PCR of roughly 6 to 12 cycles using a sample-barcoded 5' primer and a J-beta primer mix. TCRdb itself ran the 5' RACE reads through MiXCR, one entry per CDR3 protein. The sample carries some 750,000 distinct CDR3 sequences, about 20% recorded once. This rearrangement joins TRBV5-1 to TRBJ1-1, with 12 bases matching TRBD1. The TCR comes from a man in his 70s in good health. Sequenced material: blood. The CDR3 DNA reads as TGCGCCAGCGGATCCCGGGACAGGGGGCTTTCTGAAGCTTTCTTT. Amino acid sequence: CASGSRDRGLSEAFF.